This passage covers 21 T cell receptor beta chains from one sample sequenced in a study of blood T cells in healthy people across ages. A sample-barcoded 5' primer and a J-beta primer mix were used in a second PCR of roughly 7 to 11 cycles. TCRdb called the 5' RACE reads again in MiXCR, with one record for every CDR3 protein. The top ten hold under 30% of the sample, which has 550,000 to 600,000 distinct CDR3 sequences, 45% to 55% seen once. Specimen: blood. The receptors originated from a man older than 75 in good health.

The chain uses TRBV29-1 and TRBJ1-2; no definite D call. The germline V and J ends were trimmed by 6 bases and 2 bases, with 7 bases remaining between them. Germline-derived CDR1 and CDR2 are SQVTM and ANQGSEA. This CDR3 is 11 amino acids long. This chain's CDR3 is CSVVANYGYTF. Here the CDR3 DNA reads TGCAGCGTAGTGGCGAACTATGGCTACACCTTC.

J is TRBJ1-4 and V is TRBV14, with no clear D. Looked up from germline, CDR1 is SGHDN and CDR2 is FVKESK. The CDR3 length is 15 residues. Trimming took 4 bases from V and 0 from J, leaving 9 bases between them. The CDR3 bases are TGTGCCAGCAGCCGCCTCGCCGCAACTAATGAAAAACTGTTTTTT. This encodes CASSRLAATNEKLFF.

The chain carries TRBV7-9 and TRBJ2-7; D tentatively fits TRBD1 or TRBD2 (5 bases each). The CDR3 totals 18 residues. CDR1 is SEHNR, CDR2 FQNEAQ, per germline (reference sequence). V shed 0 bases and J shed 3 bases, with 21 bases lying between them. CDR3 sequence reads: CASSLAGGGHAIFYEQYF. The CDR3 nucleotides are TGTGCCAGCAGCTTAGCCGGAGGAGGACACGCGATTTTCTACGAGCAGTACTTC.

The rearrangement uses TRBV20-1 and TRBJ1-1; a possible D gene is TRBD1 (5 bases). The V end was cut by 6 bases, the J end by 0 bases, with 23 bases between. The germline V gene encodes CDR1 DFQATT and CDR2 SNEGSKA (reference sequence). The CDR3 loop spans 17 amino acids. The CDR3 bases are TGCAGTGCCAAGACTCGACCGGGGCGTAGGATGAACACTGAAGCTTTCTTT. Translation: CSAKTRPGRRMNTEAFF.

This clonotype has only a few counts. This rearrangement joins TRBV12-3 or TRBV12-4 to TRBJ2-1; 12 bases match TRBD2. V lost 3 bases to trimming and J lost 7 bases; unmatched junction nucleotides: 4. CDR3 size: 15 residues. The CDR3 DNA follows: TGTGCCAGCAGTTTTCCTAGCGGGAGGGTAAATGAGCAGTTCTTC. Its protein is CASSFPSGRVNEQFF.

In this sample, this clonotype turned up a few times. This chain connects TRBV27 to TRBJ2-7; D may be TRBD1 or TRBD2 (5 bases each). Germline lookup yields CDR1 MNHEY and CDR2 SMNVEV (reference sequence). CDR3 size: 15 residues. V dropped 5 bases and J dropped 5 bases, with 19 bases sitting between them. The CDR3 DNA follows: TGTGCCAGCAGTCTCAGGGAGACGTTCTGGAACGAGCAGTACTTC. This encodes CASSLRETFWNEQYF.

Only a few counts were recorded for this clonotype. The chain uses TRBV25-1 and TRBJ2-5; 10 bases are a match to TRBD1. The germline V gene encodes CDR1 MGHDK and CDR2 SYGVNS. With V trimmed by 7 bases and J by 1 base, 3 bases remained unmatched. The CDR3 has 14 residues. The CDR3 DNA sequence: TGTGCCAGCAAAAGACAGGGGGCCCAAGAGACCCAGTACTTC. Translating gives CASKRQGAQETQYF.

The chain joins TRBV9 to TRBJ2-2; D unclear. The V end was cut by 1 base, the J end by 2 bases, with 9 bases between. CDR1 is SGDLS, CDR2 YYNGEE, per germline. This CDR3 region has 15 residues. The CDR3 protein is CASSVNGFNTGELFF. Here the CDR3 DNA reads TGTGCCAGCAGCGTAAACGGGTTTAACACCGGGGAGCTGTTTTTT.

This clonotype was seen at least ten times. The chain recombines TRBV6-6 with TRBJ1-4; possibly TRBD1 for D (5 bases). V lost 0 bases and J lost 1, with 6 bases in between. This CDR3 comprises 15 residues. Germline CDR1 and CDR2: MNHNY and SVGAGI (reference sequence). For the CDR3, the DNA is TGTGCCAGCAGTTACTCAGGGGAAACTAATGAAAAACTGTTTTTT. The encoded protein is CASSYSGETNEKLFF.

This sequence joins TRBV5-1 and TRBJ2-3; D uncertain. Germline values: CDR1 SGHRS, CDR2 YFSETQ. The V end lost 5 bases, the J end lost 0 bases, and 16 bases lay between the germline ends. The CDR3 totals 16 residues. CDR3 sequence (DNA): TGCGCCAGCAGGAATGTGCCCTATTCTAGCACAGATACGCAGTATTTT. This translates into CASRNVPYSSTDTQYF.

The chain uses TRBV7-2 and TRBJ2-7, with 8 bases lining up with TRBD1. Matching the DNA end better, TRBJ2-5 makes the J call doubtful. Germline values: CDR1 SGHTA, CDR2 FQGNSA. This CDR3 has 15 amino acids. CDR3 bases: TGTGCCAGCAGCGCCCGTGAACAGGGGGGTGGGACCCAGTACTTC. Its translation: CASSAREQGGGTQYF.

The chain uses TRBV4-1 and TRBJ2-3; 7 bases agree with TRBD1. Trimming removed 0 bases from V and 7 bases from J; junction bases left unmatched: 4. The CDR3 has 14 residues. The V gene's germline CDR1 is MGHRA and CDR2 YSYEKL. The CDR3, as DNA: TGCGCCAGCAGCCAAGAGACCAGGGGGAATACGCAGTATTTT. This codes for CASSQETRGNTQYF.

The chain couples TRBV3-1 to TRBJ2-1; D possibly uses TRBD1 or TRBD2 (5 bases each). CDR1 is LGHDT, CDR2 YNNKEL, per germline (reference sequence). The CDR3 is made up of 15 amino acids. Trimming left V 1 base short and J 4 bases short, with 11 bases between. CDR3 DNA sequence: TGTGCCAGCAGCCAAGGGGGGACCCAATACAATGAGCAGTTCTTC. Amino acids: CASSQGGTQYNEQFF.

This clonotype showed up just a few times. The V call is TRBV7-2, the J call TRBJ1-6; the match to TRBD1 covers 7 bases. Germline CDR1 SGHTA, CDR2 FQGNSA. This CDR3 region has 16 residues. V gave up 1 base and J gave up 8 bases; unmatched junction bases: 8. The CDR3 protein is CASSLGTGEMYSPLHF. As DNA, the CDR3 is TGTGCCAGCAGCTTAGGGACAGGCGAGATGTATTCACCCCTCCACTTT.

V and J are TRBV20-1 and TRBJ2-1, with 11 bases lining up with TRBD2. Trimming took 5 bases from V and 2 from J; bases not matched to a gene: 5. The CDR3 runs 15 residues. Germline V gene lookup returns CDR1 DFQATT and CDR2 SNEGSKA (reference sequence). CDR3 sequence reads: CSAALAGGPYNEQFF. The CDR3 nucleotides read TGCAGTGCTGCCCTAGCGGGGGGCCCCTACAATGAGCAGTTCTTC.

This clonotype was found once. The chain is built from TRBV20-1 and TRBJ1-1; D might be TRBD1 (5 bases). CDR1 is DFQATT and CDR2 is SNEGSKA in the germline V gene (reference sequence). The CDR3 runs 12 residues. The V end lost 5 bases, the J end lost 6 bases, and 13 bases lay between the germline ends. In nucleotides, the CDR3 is TGCAGTGCTGGGGACCTCCTTTCTGAAGCTTTCTTT. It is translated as CSAGDLLSEAFF.

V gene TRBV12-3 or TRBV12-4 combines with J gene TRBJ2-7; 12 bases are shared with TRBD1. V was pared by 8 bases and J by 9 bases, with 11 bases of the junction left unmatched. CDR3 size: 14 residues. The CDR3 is CASRGQGAPLRQYF. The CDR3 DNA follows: TGTGCCAGCCGGGGACAGGGGGCTCCTTTAAGGCAGTACTTC.

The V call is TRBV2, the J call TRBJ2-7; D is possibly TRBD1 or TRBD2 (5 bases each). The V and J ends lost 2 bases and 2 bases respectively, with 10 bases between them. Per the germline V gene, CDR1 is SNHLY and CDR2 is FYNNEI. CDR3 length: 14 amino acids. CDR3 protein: CASSEWDGTYEQYF. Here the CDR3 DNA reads TGTGCCAGCAGTGAATGGGACGGAACCTACGAGCAGTACTTC.

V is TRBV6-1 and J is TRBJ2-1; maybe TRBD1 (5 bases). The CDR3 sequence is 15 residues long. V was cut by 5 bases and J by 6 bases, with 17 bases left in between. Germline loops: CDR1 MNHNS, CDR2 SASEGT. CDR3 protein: CASSPVAGIPNEQFF. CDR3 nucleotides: TGTGCCAGCAGTCCTGTGGCAGGGATTCCCAATGAGCAGTTCTTC.

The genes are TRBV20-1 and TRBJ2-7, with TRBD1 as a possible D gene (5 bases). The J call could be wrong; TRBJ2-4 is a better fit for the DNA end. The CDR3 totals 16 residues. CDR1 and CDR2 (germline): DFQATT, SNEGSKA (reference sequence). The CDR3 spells CSASLTPSPQGNIQYF. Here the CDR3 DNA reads TGCAGTGCTAGTCTTACCCCTTCCCCTCAGGGAAACATTCAGTACTTC.

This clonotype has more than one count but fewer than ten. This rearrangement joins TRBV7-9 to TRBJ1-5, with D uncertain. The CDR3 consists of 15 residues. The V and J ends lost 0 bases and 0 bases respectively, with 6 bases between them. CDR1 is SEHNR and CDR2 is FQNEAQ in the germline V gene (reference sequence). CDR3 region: CASSLAAASNQPQHF. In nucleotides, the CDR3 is TGTGCCAGCAGCTTAGCTGCAGCTAGCAATCAGCCCCAGCATTTT.